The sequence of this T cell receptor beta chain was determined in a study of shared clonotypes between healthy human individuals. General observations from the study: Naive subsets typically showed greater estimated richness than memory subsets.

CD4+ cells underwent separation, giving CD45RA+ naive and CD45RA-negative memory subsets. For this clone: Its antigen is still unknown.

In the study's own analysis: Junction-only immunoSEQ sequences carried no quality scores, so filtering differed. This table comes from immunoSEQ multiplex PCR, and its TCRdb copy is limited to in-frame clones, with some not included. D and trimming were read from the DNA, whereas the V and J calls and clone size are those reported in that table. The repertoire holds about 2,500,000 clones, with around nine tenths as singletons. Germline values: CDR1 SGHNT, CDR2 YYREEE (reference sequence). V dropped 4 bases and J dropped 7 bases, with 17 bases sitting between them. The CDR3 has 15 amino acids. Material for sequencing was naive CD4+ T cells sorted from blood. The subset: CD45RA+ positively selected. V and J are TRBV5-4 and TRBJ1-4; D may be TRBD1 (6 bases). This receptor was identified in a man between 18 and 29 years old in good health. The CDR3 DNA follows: TGTGCCAGCAGCCCCCTGGGGGGGGCGGGTGAAAAACTGTTTTTT. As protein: CASSPLGGAGEKLFF. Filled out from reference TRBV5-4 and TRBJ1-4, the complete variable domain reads ETGVTQSPTHLIKTRGQQVTLRCSSQSGHNTVSWYQQALGQGPQFIFQYYREEENGRGNFPPRFSGLQFPNYSSELNVNALELDDSALYLCASSPLGGAGEKLFFGSGTQLSVL.